The 22 T cell receptor beta chains given below trace back to one sample, sequenced in a study of blood T cell repertoires in COVID-19. Clones were read by immunoSEQ multiplex PCR, and TCRdb kept only the in-frame ones, dropping some. This table has about 34,000 clones, 60% to 80% appearing once. The source material was peripheral blood. The receptors derive from a man older than 75 with active or convalescent COVID-19.

The V and J genes are TRBV7-6 and TRBJ2-2; 7 bases are a match to TRBD1. Germline V lookup: CDR1 SGHVS, CDR2 FNYEAQ. J gave up 0 bases and V 5 bases, and 9 bases lay outside the gene matches. The CDR3 runs 17 residues. The CDR3 loop is CASSERPGQSNTGELFF. The CDR3 coding sequence is TGTGCCAGCAGCGAAAGACCGGGACAGTCGAACACCGGGGAGCTGTTTTTT.

The rearrangement uses TRBV11-2 and TRBJ2-2, with 7 bases aligning to TRBD2. The ends lost 6 bases at V and 0 bases at J; junction bases unmatched: 7. CDR1 and CDR2 from the germline V gene are SGHAT and FQNNGV. This CDR3 has 16 residues. CDR3 sequence: CASSPIAGTNTGELFF. CDR3 nucleotide sequence: TGTGCCAGCAGTCCTATAGCGGGTACGAACACCGGGGAGCTGTTTTTT.

This chain connects TRBV24-1 to TRBJ2-7; D might be TRBD1 (5 bases). V lost 4 bases to trimming and J lost 5 bases, with 11 bases between them. Germline V CDR1 and CDR2: KGHDR, SFDVKD. This CDR3 contains 13 residues. CDR3: CATSESGMDEQYF. The CDR3 region has the DNA TGTGCCACCAGTGAGTCAGGGATGGACGAGCAGTACTTC.

CDR3 nucleotides: TGTGCCAGCAGCTGGGGGCTAGCGGGGAGCACAGATACGCAGTATTTT. Translation gives CASSWGLAGSTDTQYF. The V call is TRBV5-5, the J call TRBJ2-3; 9 bases line up with TRBD2. This CDR3 has 16 amino acids. V lost 3 bases to trimming and J lost 0 bases; unmatched junction nucleotides: 5. Germline CDR1 reads SGHKS; CDR2 reads YYEKEE (reference sequence).

V gene TRBV7-9 combines with J gene TRBJ1-5; D gene ambiguous. CDR1 and CDR2 (germline): SEHNR, FQNEAQ (reference sequence). The CDR3 totals 13 residues. The V end was cut by 6 bases, the J end by 5 bases, with 11 bases between. In nucleotides, the CDR3 is TGTGCCAGCAGTGCGCATCCCGATCAGCCCCAGCATTTT. As protein: CASSAHPDQPQHF.

The CDR3 is CASRKVGGNSPLHF. CDR3 nucleotides: TGTGCCAGTAGGAAAGTAGGAGGCAATTCACCCCTCCACTTT. The genes are TRBV27 and TRBJ1-6; D is undetermined. The CDR3 has 14 residues. Per germline, CDR1 MNHEY and CDR2 SMNVEV (reference sequence). The V and J ends lost 9 bases and 7 bases respectively, with 16 bases between them.

This sequence joins TRBV6-5 and TRBJ2-7; 8 bases are shared with TRBD2. V was clipped by 2 bases and J by 2 bases; unmatched bases: 2. Germline V gives CDR1 MNHEY, CDR2 SVGAGI. This CDR3 is built from 14 residues. The CDR3 bases are TGTGCCAGCAGTTACGAGGGACTAGCCTACGAGCAGTACTTC. Translating it yields CASSYEGLAYEQYF.

This chain links TRBV6-5 with TRBJ2-7, with 7 nucleotides matching TRBD2. CDR1 is MNHEY, CDR2 SVGAGI, per germline. Unmatched junction bases numbered 7, after V lost 10 bases and J lost 1 base. This CDR3 comprises 13 residues. CDR3 nucleotides: TGTGCCACGACTAGCCCGTCTTCCTACGAGCAGTACTTC. It translates to CATTSPSSYEQYF.

The chain carries TRBV2 and TRBJ1-2, with TRBD1 matching over 10 bases. Trimming removed 7 bases from V and 1 base from J; junction bases left unmatched: 3. The germline V gene encodes CDR1 SNHLY and CDR2 FYNNEI. This CDR3 has 14 amino acids. The CDR3 loop is CASNRDRGNYGYTF. The DNA for the CDR3 is TGTGCCAGCAATAGGGACAGGGGTAACTATGGCTACACCTTC.

The chain couples TRBV6-2 or TRBV6-3 to TRBJ2-1; 10 bases map to TRBD2. V dropped 2 bases and J dropped 2; count of bases not matched to a gene: 9. Germline CDR1 reads MNHEY; CDR2 reads SVGEGT. This CDR3 has 18 residues. The CDR3 bases are TGTGCCAGCAGTTACGTCCTCGGGACTAGCGAGACCTACAATGAGCAGTTCTTC. Its protein product is CASSYVLGTSETYNEQFF.

In nucleotides, the CDR3 is TGCGCCAGCACCTGGGCGACGGGAGACACCGCGCAGTACTTC. It encodes CASTWATGDTAQYF. This chain joins TRBV10-2 and TRBJ2-7, with D tentatively TRBD2 (6 bases). The V and J ends lost 7 bases and 9 bases respectively, with 22 bases between them. The CDR3 has 14 amino acids. Germline V gives CDR1 WSHSY, CDR2 SAAADI.

The chain has TRBV29-1 and TRBJ2-1; 13 bases match TRBD2. Germline values: CDR1 SQVTM, CDR2 ANQGSEA. The CDR3 is 14 residues long. After removal of 6 bases from V and 3 bases from J, the junction contained 2 bases not matched to a gene. CDR3 sequence: CSVGLAGDYNEQFF. The CDR3 DNA follows: TGCAGCGTAGGACTAGCGGGAGACTACAATGAGCAGTTCTTC.

V usage is TRBV11-2 and J usage is TRBJ1-6; tentative D call: TRBD1 (5 bases). CDR1 and CDR2 from the germline V gene are SGHAT and FQNNGV. With 1 base removed from V and 6 bases from J, the gap between germline ends came to 10 bases. The CDR3 totals 15 residues. The CDR3 spells CASSLAVGRNSPLHF. In nucleotides, the CDR3 is TGTGCCAGCAGCTTAGCGGTGGGGCGTAATTCACCCCTCCACTTT.

The rearrangement links TRBV10-2 to TRBJ1-1, with 9 nucleotides matching TRBD1. The V gene's germline CDR1 is WSHSY and CDR2 SAAADI. The ends lost 6 bases at V and 3 bases at J; junction bases unmatched: 8. This CDR3 has 15 amino acids. The CDR3 region is CASRRDRDEYTEAFF. The CDR3 DNA follows: TGCGCCAGCAGGCGGGACAGGGACGAGTACACTGAAGCTTTCTTT.

The rearrangement joins TRBV23-1 to TRBJ1-1; D might be TRBD1 (5 bases). TRBV23-1 is an ORF, and what it does is uncertain. This CDR3 is 13 amino acids long. The ends were cut back, 3 bases at V and 9 bases at J, with 14 bases in the middle. The CDR3 DNA is TGCGCCAGCAGTCATAACCCAGGGAAGAAAGCTTTCTTT. Translating it yields CASSHNPGKKAFF.

This chain uses TRBV10-1 with TRBJ1-4, with 9 bases that match TRBD1. The CDR3 length is 12 residues. V was pared by 8 bases and J by 5 bases, with 0 bases of the junction left unmatched. Germline lookup yields CDR1 WNHNN and CDR2 SYGVQD (reference sequence). The CDR3 is CASGQGNEKLFF. The CDR3 coding sequence is TGCGCCAGCGGACAGGGGAATGAAAAACTGTTTTTT.

The chain combines TRBV19 with TRBJ1-1, with D perhaps matching TRBD1 (6 bases). This CDR3 has 14 residues. V was pared by 7 bases and J by 0 bases, with 12 bases between. The germline V gene encodes CDR1 LNHDA and CDR2 SQIVND (reference sequence). The CDR3 DNA reads as TGTGCCAGTAATATGGGGGCATTGAACACTGAAGCTTTCTTT. Its protein product is CASNMGALNTEAFF.

This clone came up once. V is TRBV19 and J is TRBJ1-1; 7 bases align to TRBD1. CDR1 LNHDA and CDR2 SQIVND come from the germline V gene (reference sequence). V gave up 0 bases and J gave up 1 base; unmatched junction bases: 5. This CDR3 spans 16 amino acids. The CDR3 sequence: CASSIDLGQPNTEAFF. For the CDR3, the DNA is TGTGCCAGTAGTATAGATCTGGGACAGCCGAACACTGAAGCTTTCTTT.

This chain connects TRBV27 to TRBJ1-6, with D possibly being TRBD1 (5 bases). The CDR3 consists of 14 residues. V lost 8 bases and J lost 5, with 13 bases in between. CDR1 and CDR2 from the germline V gene are MNHEY and SMNVEV (reference sequence). CDR3 in DNA: TGTGCCAGCCGACGCGGACACGATAATTCACCCCTCCACTTT. This codes for CASRRGHDNSPLHF.

V is TRBV2 and J is TRBJ1-1, with TRBD1 matching 9 bases. V shed 8 bases, J shed 3 bases, and the junction held 4 bases outside the gene matches. The CDR3 loop spans 13 amino acids. Germline V gene data show CDR1 as SNHLY and CDR2 as FYNNEI. The CDR3 sequence is CASGGQGYTEAFF. The CDR3 nucleotides are TGTGCCAGCGGGGGACAGGGATACACTGAAGCTTTCTTT.

V and J are TRBV29-1 and TRBJ2-5; TRBD1 matches 7 bases. Trimming removed 6 bases from V and 3 bases from J; junction bases left unmatched: 10. The CDR3 loop spans 14 amino acids. In germline, CDR1 is SQVTM, CDR2 ANQGSEA. CDR3 nucleotides: TGCAGCGTGACGAATCCGGGACAGAAAGAGACCCAGTACTTC. Its protein is CSVTNPGQKETQYF.

This clone was seen more than once but under ten times. The chain is built from TRBV19 and TRBJ2-2, with a weak D call TRBD1 (5 bases). CDR3 length: 15 amino acids. Germline V gene sequence: CDR1 LNHDA, CDR2 SQIVND (reference sequence). Trimming removed 3 bases at V and 6 bases at J, with 14 bases between. The CDR3 spells CASSILSGKAGELFF. The DNA for the CDR3 is TGTGCCAGTAGTATTCTGTCAGGGAAGGCCGGGGAGCTGTTTTTT.